This T cell receptor beta chain was recorded in a study of T cells after yellow fever vaccination. Trimming stripped 7 bases from V and 2 bases from J, with 10 bases between. The CDR3 sequence is 13 residues long. Germline lookup yields CDR1 SEHNR and CDR2 FQNEAQ (reference sequence). TCRdb independently ran MiXCR on the 5' RACE reads; one entry per CDR3 protein. The sample lists 450,000 to 650,000 distinct CDR3 sequences, 21% seen once, with less than 20% in the top ten. The genes are TRBV7-9 and TRBJ2-3; D could derive from TRBD1 or TRBD2 (5 bases each). The source of this sequence is a man aged 18-30 years who received the YFV17D yellow fever vaccine. This sample comprised PBMCs, obtained about 21 days after the first yellow fever vaccination. This CDR3 is CASTGPDTDTQYF. The CDR3 nucleotides read TGTGCCAGCACGGGACCAGACACAGATACGCAGTATTTT.